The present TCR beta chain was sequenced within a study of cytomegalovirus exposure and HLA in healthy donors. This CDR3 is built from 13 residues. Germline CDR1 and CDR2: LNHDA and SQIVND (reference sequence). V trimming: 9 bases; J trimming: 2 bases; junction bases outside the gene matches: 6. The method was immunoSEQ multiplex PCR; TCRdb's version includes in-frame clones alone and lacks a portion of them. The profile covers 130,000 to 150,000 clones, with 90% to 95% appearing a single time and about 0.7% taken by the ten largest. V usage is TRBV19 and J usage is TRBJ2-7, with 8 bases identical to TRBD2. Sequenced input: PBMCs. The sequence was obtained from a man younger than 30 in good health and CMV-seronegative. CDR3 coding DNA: TGTGCCAGCCGGGGGGGCACAACCTACGAGCAGTACTTC. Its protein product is CASRGGTTYEQYF.